This T cell receptor beta chain was retrieved from a study of blood T cell repertoires in COVID-19. This clone was recorded a few times. The CDR3 has 14 amino acids. Germline CDR1 is ENHRY and CDR2 is SYGVKD. With 1 base removed from V and 0 bases from J, the gap between germline ends came to 6 bases. Generated by immunoSEQ multiplex PCR, the TCRdb table keeps only in-frame clones and is missing some. The table lists about 170,000 clones, 85% to 90% of them singletons, with roughly 2% in the top ten. Sequences were obtained from peripheral blood. This TCR was sampled from a man between 45 and 60 years old who had recovered from COVID-19. V usage is TRBV10-3 and J usage is TRBJ1-1; D is perhaps TRBD1 (6 bases). CDR3 nucleotides: TGTGCCATCAGTGAGTGGACAGTGAACACTGAAGCTTTCTTT. This sequence encodes CAISEWTVNTEAFF.